What follows describes a single TCR beta chain. The record originates from a study of blood T cells in healthy people across ages. A second roughly 6 to 12 cycle PCR used barcoded and J-beta primers. TCRdb re-analysed the 5' RACE reads in MiXCR, keeping a single row per CDR3 protein. The table shows about 1.4 million distinct CDR3 sequences, with approximately 59% occurring only once. The length of the CDR3 is 16 residues. Germline CDR1 reads DFQATT; CDR2 reads SNEGSKA (reference sequence). The ends lost 4 bases at V and 3 bases at J; junction bases unmatched: 10. The clonotype originates from a man aged 18 to 29 in good health. Sample: blood. This chain connects TRBV20-1 to TRBJ2-3; the match to TRBD2 covers 10 bases. CDR3 DNA sequence: TGCAGTGCTACTCTGGCTGGGGGACTAGCGACAGATACGCAGTATTTT. Amino acid sequence: CSATLAGGLATDTQYF.